This TCR beta chain was obtained from a study of blood T cell repertoires in COVID-19. For the study at large: Acute and convalescent COVID-19 samples came from the United States, Italy and Spain. Sources were T cells, B-cell-depleted T cells, or PBMCs; the material itself was cDNA or gDNA.

Original processing notes: Amplified reference gene primers provided the basis for estimating nucleated cell counts. Clones were sequenced by immunoSEQ multiplex PCR, and TCRdb holds only the in-frame ones, with some missing. V and J calls and clone size follow that table, whereas D and trimming were derived from the DNA. The table includes about 390,000 clones, more than 70% detected once. Seattle patients were enrolled during active infection and followed longitudinally. Sequenced: peripheral blood. This receptor was obtained from an older woman with COVID-19, enrolled during active disease.

CDR3 region: CAWSVHSRESFYGYTF. As DNA, the CDR3 is TGTGCCTGGAGTGTACACTCGAGGGAGTCCTTTTATGGCTACACCTTC. The J gene is TRBJ1-2, the V gene TRBV30, with D hard to call. CDR1 and CDR2 (germline): GTSNPN, SVGIG (reference sequence). V gave up 0 bases and J gave up 5 bases, with 19 bases separating them. This CDR3 region has 16 residues.